The present T cell receptor (beta chain) was sequenced within a study of T cells after yellow fever vaccination. General observations from the study: Most primary-vaccination clones reappeared after the booster (96% CD4, 75% to 90% CD8).

TCRdb called the 5' RACE reads again in MiXCR, with one record for every CDR3 protein. The sample has 450,000 to 650,000 distinct CDR3 sequences, 13% seen once. CDR1 is LGHNA, CDR2 YSLEER, per germline. Losses at the gene ends were 0 bases for V and 6 bases for J; bases not matched to a gene: 5. CDR3 length: 15 amino acids. Notes on this clonotype: Antigen specificity is unknown.

The chain recombines TRBV4-3 with TRBJ2-1, with 7 nucleotides matching TRBD2. Source: PBMCs, taken on the day of the yellow fever booster vaccination. This clonotype was sampled from a man aged 25 to 40 who received the YFV17D yellow fever vaccine. The CDR3 loop is CASSQDWDYLNEQFF. CDR3 DNA: TGCGCCAGCAGCCAAGATTGGGACTACCTCAATGAGCAGTTCTTC.